The 24 T cell receptor beta chains listed next were all sequenced from one sample in a study of tumor-infiltrating lymphocytes in localized non-small cell lung cancer (TCRdb year 2021). Libraries were constructed by the immunoSEQ multiplex PCR assay. This immuneACCESS table, as held by TCRdb, lists in-frame sequences with V and J called but not all clones. Of the missing ones, under half trace to an unresolved V gene in checked studies; the others have no known cause. The sample data list around 9,000 clones, and around 82% of these were observed just once. The ten largest clones take up under 20% of the sample. Sequenced sample: uninvolved lung tissue not adjacent to the tumor. Receptors were obtained from a human donor with non-small cell lung cancer.

The CDR3 sequence is CASSPQGVYGNTIYF. DNA of the CDR3: TGCGCCAGCAGCCCACAGGGAGTCTATGGAAACACCATATATTTT. J is TRBJ1-3 and V is TRBV5-1, with D perhaps TRBD1 (6 bases). This CDR3 region has 15 residues. CDR1 and CDR2 from the germline V gene are SGHRS and YFSETQ. The ends were cut back, 4 bases at V and 3 bases at J, with 14 bases in the middle. Drawing the rest from reference TRBV5-1 and TRBJ1-3, the complete variable domain is KAGVTQTPRYLIKTRGQQVTLSCSPISGHRSVSWYQQTPGQGLQFLFEYFSETQRNKGNFPGRFSGRQFSNSRSEMNVSTLELGDSALYLCASSPQGVYGNTIYFGEGSWLTVV.

V is TRBV5-5 and J is TRBJ2-4; D may be TRBD2 (5 bases). The germline gives CDR1 SGHKS, CDR2 YYEKEE (reference sequence). V shed 3 bases and J shed 7 bases, with 11 bases lying between them. This CDR3 has 13 amino acids. CDR3: CASSSNPGNIQYF. Here the CDR3 DNA reads TGTGCCAGCAGCTCAAACCCGGGGAACATTCAGTACTTC.

This chain uses TRBV6-1 with TRBJ2-7; D uncertain. V lost 7 bases and J lost 3, with 13 bases in between. CDR3 size: 13 residues. Per the germline V gene, CDR1 is MNHNS and CDR2 is SASEGT. The CDR3 spells CASNRAGNYEQYF. The CDR3 bases are TGTGCCAGCAATAGGGCAGGAAACTACGAGCAGTACTTC.

Within the sample, this clone is medium-sized. The chain employs TRBV6-4 and TRBJ1-2; weak D call: TRBD1 (6 bases). CDR3 length equals 13 residues. Trimming pared 3 bases from V and 4 bases from J, leaving 9 bases between. CDR1 MRHNA and CDR2 SNTAGT come from the germline V gene. CDR3 in DNA: TGTGCCAGCAGTGAACAGGGCACCTATGGCTACACCTTC. This gives the protein CASSEQGTYGYTF.

By its share, this clone is medium-sized. J is TRBJ2-2 and V is TRBV7-3; no clear D. Germline-derived CDR1 and CDR2 are SGHTA and FQGTGA. The length of the CDR3 is 13 residues. Between the trimmed V and J ends, which lost 0 bases and 5 bases, there was a span of 4 bases. In DNA form, the CDR3 reads TGTGCCAGCAGCTTAACAGGGACCGGGGAGCTGTTTTTT. Amino acid sequence: CASSLTGTGELFF.

V gene TRBV6-1 combines with J gene TRBJ2-5; D is unclear. CDR3 length: 14 amino acids. Trimming pared 2 bases from V and 1 base from J, leaving 8 bases between. The V gene's germline CDR1 is MNHNS and CDR2 SASEGT. The DNA for the CDR3 is TGTGCCAGCAGTGAAAGGTGGGCCCAAGAGACCCAGTACTTC. It yields the protein CASSERWAQETQYF.

By share of the sample, this clone is medium-sized. The chain links TRBV6-1 to TRBJ1-2; 7 bases agree with TRBD1. With V trimmed by 2 bases and J by 5 bases, 2 bases remained unmatched. CDR1 MNHNS and CDR2 SASEGT come from the germline V gene. This CDR3 is 13 amino acids long. CDR3 coding DNA: TGTGCCAGCAGTGAATCACAGGGGTATGGCTACACCTTC. This gives the protein CASSESQGYGYTF.

Here the CDR3 DNA reads TGTGCCAGCAGTTTCCGGGACAGTGCCCTTAATTCACCCCTCCACTTT. This gives the protein CASSFRDSALNSPLHF. This sequence joins TRBV7-9 and TRBJ1-6; TRBD1 agrees at 7 bases. J was trimmed by 6 bases and V by 6 bases; bases with no gene match: 11. The CDR3 is made up of 16 amino acids. The germline CDR1 and CDR2 sequences are SEHNR and FQNEAQ (reference sequence).

V gene TRBV29-1 combines with J gene TRBJ1-5; D is possibly TRBD1 (5 bases). V dropped 4 bases and J dropped 1 base, with 8 bases sitting between them. Germline loops: CDR1 SQVTM, CDR2 ANQGSEA. The CDR3 runs to 13 residues. CDR3 nucleotides: TGCAGCGTTGCCGGGGCGAGCAATCAGCCCCAGCATTTT. It specifies CSVAGASNQPQHF.

The chain couples TRBV19 to TRBJ2-7, with TRBD1 identical over 10 bases. J was trimmed by 2 bases and V by 1 base; bases with no gene match: 2. Germline V lookup: CDR1 LNHDA, CDR2 SQIVND (reference sequence). The CDR3 contains 15 residues. The CDR3 loop reads CASSIAGTGAYEQYF. In DNA form, the CDR3 reads TGTGCCAGTAGTATAGCCGGGACAGGGGCCTACGAGCAGTACTTC.

In DNA form, the CDR3 reads TGCGCCAGCAGCCCCGGACATTCTGGAAACACCATATATTTT. Translation: CASSPGHSGNTIYF. The J gene is TRBJ1-3, the V gene TRBV4-1; possible D gene TRBD1, 5 bases. The ends were cut back, 4 bases at V and 1 base at J, with 8 bases in the middle. The CDR3 loop spans 14 amino acids. The germline V gene encodes CDR1 MGHRA and CDR2 YSYEKL.

This clone is large. Other DNA sequences in this sample translate to the same CDR3. Written as DNA, the CDR3 is TGTGCCAGCACCCAGGGGGACAGGGGAAATTCACCCCTCCACTTT. As protein: CASTQGDRGNSPLHF. The V call is TRBV6-6, the J call TRBJ1-6, with 10 bases matching TRBD1. The J segment lost 7 bases and the V segment lost 7 bases, leaving 7 bases of the junction unmatched. This CDR3 is built from 15 residues. CDR1 and CDR2 from the germline V gene are MNHNY and SVGAGI (reference sequence).

The CDR3: CATSGNRGVGYGYTF. In nucleotides, the CDR3 is TGTGCCACCAGCGGAAACAGGGGGGTGGGATATGGCTACACCTTC. The chain combines TRBV15 with TRBJ1-2; 8 bases line up with TRBD1. Germline CDR1 and CDR2: LNHNV and YYDKDF (reference sequence). The junction had 10 bases not matched to a gene; V was cut back by 5 bases and J by 5 bases. The CDR3 length is 15 residues.

This clone was found a few times. The V gene is TRBV18, the J gene TRBJ1-2; 8 bases line up with TRBD1. The trim removed 0 bases at V and 8 bases at J, leaving 8 bases unmatched. The CDR3 loop spans 15 amino acids. Germline assignment: CDR1 KGHSH and CDR2 LQKENI. The CDR3 spells CASSPPGTGGKGYTF. CDR3 in DNA: TGTGCCAGCTCACCACCCGGGACAGGAGGGAAAGGCTACACCTTC.

This clone was seen a few times. The chain couples TRBV2 to TRBJ1-1; tentatively, D is TRBD1 (5 bases). Between the trimmed V and J ends, which lost 11 bases and 2 bases, there was a span of 15 bases. Germline values: CDR1 SNHLY, CDR2 FYNNEI. The CDR3 extends over 13 amino acids. The DNA of the CDR3 is TGTGCCGCACTTAGGGGAGGCAACACTGAAGCTTTCTTT. Protein product: CAALRGGNTEAFF.

This chain joins TRBV5-3 and TRBJ1-1, with unresolved D. TRBV5-3 is classed as an ORF, of uncertain function. This CDR3 has 13 residues. The V and J ends lost 2 bases and 10 bases respectively, with 15 bases between them. CDR3 sequence: CARSFGSGASAFF. The CDR3 DNA reads as TGTGCCAGAAGCTTCGGCTCGGGAGCTTCAGCTTTCTTT.

The chain couples TRBV7-9 to TRBJ1-5; 9 bases align to TRBD1. The junction had 5 bases not matched to a gene; V was cut back by 1 base and J by 7 bases. Looked up from germline, CDR1 is SEHNR and CDR2 is FQNEAQ (reference sequence). This CDR3 comprises 15 residues. The DNA for the CDR3 is TGTGCCAGCAGCTTAGACAGGGGGCCGGGGCAGCCCCAGCATTTT. Translating gives CASSLDRGPGQPQHF.

This chain connects TRBV6-5 to TRBJ1-1; D uncertain. The V end was cut by 0 bases, the J end by 0 bases, with 8 bases between. Germline-derived CDR1 and CDR2 are MNHEY and SVGAGI. CDR3 length: 15 residues. CDR3 residues: CASSYSRSVNTEAFF. The CDR3 DNA sequence: TGTGCCAGCAGTTACTCGAGGTCGGTGAACACTGAAGCTTTCTTT.

The chain uses TRBV28 and TRBJ1-2; 7 nucleotides agree with TRBD1. The CDR3 covers 14 residues. Germline-derived CDR1 and CDR2 are MDHEN and SYDVKM. V dropped 2 bases and J dropped 4; count of bases not matched to a gene: 4. CDR3 in DNA: TGTGCCAGCAGTTTAGAGGGGGCGCTCTATGGCTACACCTTC. This gives the protein CASSLEGALYGYTF.

The CDR3 region has the DNA TGCGCCAGCAGCTTGGGTCGGGGCTCATCCTACGAGCAGTACTTC. Its protein is CASSLGRGSSYEQYF. The chain couples TRBV5-1 to TRBJ2-7; D possibly uses TRBD1 or TRBD2 (5 bases each). Germline CDR1 is SGHRS and CDR2 is YFSETQ. V was pared by 0 bases and J by 1 base, with 11 bases between. The CDR3 sequence is 15 residues long. Full variable domain (missing parts from reference TRBV5-1 and TRBJ2-7): KAGVTQTPRYLIKTRGQQVTLSCSPISGHRSVSWYQQTPGQGLQFLFEYFSETQRNKGNFPGRFSGRQFSNSRSEMNVSTLELGDSALYLCASSLGRGSSYEQYFGPGTRLTVT.

This clone was found a few times. This chain uses TRBV7-6 with TRBJ2-2; possibly TRBD2 for D (6 bases). Germline loops: CDR1 SGHVS, CDR2 FNYEAQ. Trimming removed 2 bases at V and 0 bases at J, with 10 bases between. The CDR3 has 16 residues. CDR3 sequence reads: CASSLLAGTNTGELFF. The CDR3 DNA reads TGTGCCAGCAGCTTACTCGCGGGGACGAACACCGGGGAGCTGTTTTTT. Filled out from reference TRBV7-6 and TRBJ2-2, the complete variable domain reads GAGVSQSPRYKVTKRGQDVALRCDPISGHVSLYWYRQALGQGPEFLTYFNYEAQQDKSGLPNDRFSAERPEGSISTLTIQRTEQRDSAMYRCASSLLAGTNTGELFFGEGSRLTVL.

The genes are TRBV15 and TRBJ2-7; D gene ambiguous. This CDR3 is built from 15 residues. Trimming removed 0 bases from V and 0 bases from J, with 9 bases in between. Germline V gene lookup returns CDR1 LNHNV and CDR2 YYDKDF (reference sequence). DNA of the CDR3: TGTGCCACCAGCAGAGATCCTGGGGACTCCTACGAGCAGTACTTC. This codes for CATSRDPGDSYEQYF.

The chain couples TRBV2 to TRBJ2-7; 10 bases line up with TRBD2. The CDR3 covers 14 residues. The germline gives CDR1 SNHLY, CDR2 FYNNEI. V lost 4 bases and J lost 4; bases outside the gene matches: 4. CDR3 sequence reads: CASSGVAGGYEQYF. The DNA for the CDR3 is TGTGCCAGCAGTGGCGTAGCGGGGGGTTACGAGCAGTACTTC.

The rearrangement links TRBV4-2 to TRBJ2-5; 8 nucleotides line up with TRBD2. This CDR3 is 15 amino acids long. Trimming took 0 bases from V and 5 from J; bases not matched to a gene: 5. In germline, CDR1 is LGHNA, CDR2 YNFKEQ. CDR3 sequence reads: CASSQDGGGPETQYF. The CDR3 coding sequence is TGTGCCAGCAGCCAAGACGGGGGGGGCCCGGAGACCCAGTACTTC.